This T cell receptor (beta chain) derives from a study of shared clonotypes between healthy human individuals. Study summary: A donor's plate count was three for CD4 naive and three for CD4 memory; CD8 naive had two and CD8 memory one.

The CDR3 runs 17 residues. The germline CDR1 and CDR2 sequences are SEHNR and FQNEAQ (reference sequence). Trimming removed 2 bases from V and 0 bases from J, with 14 bases in between. At a deep level, the assay was run. Some clones are missing from TCRdb's copy, which holds only in-frame ones; the method was immunoSEQ multiplex PCR. The sample yields approximately 500,000 clones, 90% to 97% seen once. Remarks on this clone: Its antigen is unknown.

Points from the study as a whole: Estimated clonotype richness was generally higher in naive than memory subsets. The sampled material consisted only of blood, and tissue repertoires are likely to differ.

This clonotype was obtained from a woman in her 30s in good health. Sequencing was carried out using naive CD4+ T cells sorted from blood. Subset given: CD45RA+ positively selected. V usage is TRBV7-9 and J usage is TRBJ1-5; possible D gene TRBD1, 5 bases. The CDR3 sequence is CASSLNYDSYSNQPQHF. CDR3 bases: TGTGCCAGCAGCTTAAATTACGACAGTTATAGCAATCAGCCCCAGCATTTT.